Listed here are 31 T cell receptor beta chains from one sample, sequenced in a study of T cells expressing NK-cell markers. Reanalyzing the 5' RACE reads, TCRdb keeps one entry per CDR3 protein, without DNA. This repertoire includes about 170,000 distinct CDR3 sequences. Sequencing used blood T cells: a sorted CD56 or NKG2C T cell subset, CD4+ or CD8+ T cells, or bulk PBMC T cells (not recorded which). The source of these receptors is a man between 18 and 69 years old in good health.

V usage is TRBV6-5 and J usage is TRBJ2-1; TCRdb gives TRBD2 as the D gene, but with no DNA this cannot be confirmed. The CDR3 has 14 residues. In germline, CDR1 is MNHEY, CDR2 SVGAGI. Here the CDR3 reads CASSYLATTNEQFF.

V gene TRBV9 combines with J gene TRBJ2-7; TCRdb's D gene call, TRBD1, goes unchecked for lack of DNA. This CDR3 is built from 13 residues. CDR1 and CDR2 from the germline V gene are SGDLS and YYNGEE. CDR3 in amino acids: CASSAGQGGEQYF.

V usage is TRBV24-1 and J usage is TRBJ1-5. The CDR3 has 14 amino acids. Looked up from germline, CDR1 is KGHDR and CDR2 is SFDVKD. The CDR3 sequence is CATSGGESGQPQHF.

This chain joins TRBV12-5 and TRBJ2-5; TCRdb picks TRBD1, but there is no DNA to check that call. The germline CDR1 and CDR2 sequences are LGHNT and FRNRAP. The CDR3 extends over 19 amino acids. The CDR3 reads CASETTGQGAPLGQETQYF.

The J gene is TRBJ1-2, the V gene TRBV7-9. Germline CDR1 reads SEHNR; CDR2 reads FQNEAQ (reference sequence). The CDR3 covers 16 residues. The CDR3 here is CASSQDQEIANYGYTF. Looking up the rest from reference TRBV7-9 and TRBJ1-2 gives the full variable domain: DTGVSQNPRHKITKRGQNVTFRCDPISEHNRLYWYRQTLGQGPEFLTYFQNEAQLEKSRLLSDRFSAERPKGSFSTLEIQRTEQGDSAMYLCASSQDQEIANYGYTFGSGTRLTVV.

This chain uses TRBV12-3 or TRBV12-4 with TRBJ2-1; the D call from TCRdb, TRBD1, cannot be confirmed without DNA. The CDR3 has 14 residues. The CDR3 region is CASSLTGGYNEQFF.

J is TRBJ2-7 and V is TRBV7-9; TCRdb calls TRBD1, which cannot be checked without DNA. Per germline, CDR1 SEHNR and CDR2 FQNEAQ (reference sequence). CDR3 size: 14 residues. CDR3 loop: CASSPRQGAYEQYF.

J is TRBJ1-1 and V is TRBV20-1. The CDR3 covers 15 residues. Per germline, CDR1 DFQATT and CDR2 SNEGSKA (reference sequence). The CDR3 loop is CSARNGTGENTEAFF.

The J gene is TRBJ2-7, the V gene TRBV20-1; TCRdb returns TRBD2, unconfirmable since there is no DNA. Germline-derived CDR1 and CDR2 are DFQATT and SNEGSKA (reference sequence). The CDR3 is 14 residues long. CDR3 loop: CSAPSGTNNYEQYF.

The chain uses TRBV20-1 and TRBJ2-4; checking the TCRdb D call of TRBD2 is not possible without DNA. This CDR3 region has 13 residues. From germline, CDR1 is DFQATT and CDR2 SNEGSKA (reference sequence). CDR3 residues: CSATGGPANIQYF.

J is TRBJ2-5 and V is TRBV23-1; absent DNA, TCRdb's TRBD1 call cannot be checked. TRBV23-1 has ORF status, its function being uncertain. The CDR3 loop spans 14 amino acids. CDR3 residues: CASSQRDGQETQYF.

V usage is TRBV6-5 and J usage is TRBJ2-7; there is no DNA to check the TCRdb D call of TRBD1. CDR3 size: 15 residues. The germline gives CDR1 MNHEY, CDR2 SVGAGI. The CDR3 region is CASSYRDRGNHEQYF.

The chain couples TRBV27 to TRBJ2-5; the D call of TRBD2 rests on TCRdb alone, since no DNA is present to check it. This CDR3 is built from 16 residues. From germline, CDR1 is MNHEY and CDR2 SMNVEV (reference sequence). This chain's CDR3 is CASSLLAGGGIETQYF.

The chain links TRBV12-3 or TRBV12-4 to TRBJ2-2. The CDR3 is made up of 11 amino acids. The CDR3 loop is CASSLERELFF.

The gene calls are TRBV6-5 and TRBJ1-1; with no DNA, the TCRdb D assignment of TRBD1 cannot be verified. Germline lookup yields CDR1 MNHEY and CDR2 SVGAGI. This CDR3 comprises 12 residues. This CDR3 is CASRQGSTEAFF.

The chain joins TRBV20-1 to TRBJ2-2. Germline V CDR1 and CDR2: DFQATT, SNEGSKA (reference sequence). The CDR3 sequence is 15 residues long. The CDR3 loop reads CSASRWSQNTGELFF.

The chain combines TRBV7-9 with TRBJ1-1; TCRdb indicates TRBD1, and absent DNA this call remains unverified. The CDR3 contains 14 residues. The V gene's germline CDR1 is SEHNR and CDR2 FQNEAQ (reference sequence). CDR3 region: CASSLGATGAEAFF.

V usage is TRBV27 and J usage is TRBJ2-5. The CDR3 contains 15 residues. Germline CDR1 is MNHEY and CDR2 is SMNVEV (reference sequence). CDR3 region: CASSLFAQLQETQYF.

V usage is TRBV4-1 and J usage is TRBJ1-1; no DNA is available, so the TRBD1 call from TCRdb remains unchecked. Germline V gene sequence: CDR1 MGHRA, CDR2 YSYEKL. The CDR3 is 12 amino acids. CDR3 residues: CASRGVWGAAFF.

The rearrangement joins TRBV28 to TRBJ2-5; TCRdb calls TRBD1, which cannot be checked without DNA. Per the germline V gene, CDR1 is MDHEN and CDR2 is SYDVKM. This CDR3 contains 15 residues. The CDR3 reads CASRVEDRRGETQYF.

The chain has TRBV12-3 or TRBV12-4 and TRBJ2-3. This CDR3 is 13 amino acids long. CDR3 protein: CASSYVLADTQYF.

The chain is built from TRBV7-8 and TRBJ2-5; TCRdb outputs TRBD1, but without DNA this stays unchecked. The length of the CDR3 is 15 residues. The germline gives CDR1 SGHVS, CDR2 FQNEAQ. The CDR3 loop is CAGHRGRGVQETQYF.

The V and J genes are TRBV6-4 and TRBJ1-5; TCRdb calls TRBD1, which cannot be checked without DNA. This CDR3 region has 15 residues. The germline V gene encodes CDR1 MRHNA and CDR2 SNTAGT. CDR3 protein: CASNRAQYSNQPQHF.

The chain carries TRBV7-9 and TRBJ2-4; TCRdb reports TRBD1, a call that lacks DNA to check it against. CDR3 length equals 14 residues. Germline CDR1 reads SEHNR; CDR2 reads FQNEAQ (reference sequence). The chain's CDR3 is CASSLTGPRDIQYF.

The chain uses TRBV7-2 and TRBJ2-1. Per the germline V gene, CDR1 is SGHTA and CDR2 is FQGNSA. The CDR3 has 11 residues. Here the CDR3 reads CASSINNEQFF.

The chain combines TRBV6-1 with TRBJ2-1; the TCRdb D gene call, TRBD1, has no DNA to confirm it. CDR3 length: 14 amino acids. The germline V gene encodes CDR1 MNHNS and CDR2 SASEGT. The CDR3 loop is CASSQQGSYNEQFF.

The V and J genes are TRBV12-3 or TRBV12-4 and TRBJ2-5; the D gene TCRdb calls, TRBD1, cannot be checked with no DNA. This CDR3 is 15 amino acids long. CDR3 sequence: CASSLFVGGAGTQYF.

The gene calls are TRBV7-9 and TRBJ1-2. CDR1 and CDR2 (germline): SEHNR, FQNEAQ (reference sequence). The CDR3 totals 14 residues. Here the CDR3 reads CASSLASILDGYTF.

V gene TRBV9 combines with J gene TRBJ2-1; TCRdb's D gene call, TRBD2, goes unchecked for lack of DNA. The CDR3 extends over 16 amino acids. CDR1 is SGDLS and CDR2 is YYNGEE in the germline V gene. The CDR3 spells CASSGGTASSYNEQFF.

This chain joins TRBV27 and TRBJ2-3. CDR1 MNHEY and CDR2 SMNVEV come from the germline V gene (reference sequence). The CDR3 runs to 15 residues. The CDR3 loop reads CASSFQNLGRDTQYF.

The chain recombines TRBV6-1 with TRBJ1-1. This CDR3 comprises 15 residues. Germline V gene sequence: CDR1 MNHNS, CDR2 SASEGT. Here the CDR3 reads CASSETAETQVGAFF.